Listed below are T cell receptor beta chains from one sample, sequenced in a study of blood T cell repertoires in COVID-19. Using immunoSEQ multiplex PCR, the repertoire was profiled, and TCRdb retains in-frame clones only, with some absent. The sample contains under 200,000 clones, over 75% of which appear only once. Material for sequencing was PBMCs or T cells enriched from blood (not recorded which). These receptors were collected from a woman between 18 and 30 years old who had recovered from COVID-19. Each CDR3 is given with its conserved first and last residue. The D gene is left open where the match is weak. Part of the rows lack a size; the others show once, few, many or a class for expanded clones.

v_gene: TRBV6-5
d_gene: NA
j_gene: TRBJ2-3
abundance: NA
CDR3nt: TGTGCCAGCAGCTTCGGGACTAGCACAGATACGCAGTATTTT
CDR3aa: CASSFGTSTDTQYF

v_gene: TRBV2
d_gene: NA
j_gene: TRBJ1-5
abundance: NA
CDR3nt: TGTGCCAGCAGTCTTCGACGGGAAATAAATCAGCCCCAGCATTTT
CDR3aa: CASSLRREINQPQHF

v_gene: TRBV3-1/TRBV3-2
d_gene: NA
j_gene: TRBJ1-1
abundance: NA
CDR3nt: TGTGCCAGCAGCTTCGGGAACACTGAAGCTTTCTTT
CDR3aa: CASSFGNTEAFF

v_gene: TRBV7-4
d_gene: TRBD1
j_gene: TRBJ1-5
abundance: NA
CDR3nt: TGTGCCAGCAGCTTAGGGGTTTCCGGACAGGCGTATAATCAGCCCCAGCATTTT
CDR3aa: CASSLGVSGQAYNQPQHF

v_gene: TRBV5-8
d_gene: TRBD1
j_gene: TRBJ2-7
abundance: NA
CDR3nt: TGTGCCGGGGACAGGGGGTTTGTTAGCACCTACGAGCAGTACTTC
CDR3aa: CAGDRGFVSTYEQYF

v_gene: TRBV5-1
d_gene: NA
j_gene: TRBJ1-4
abundance: NA
CDR3nt: TGCGCCAGCAGACCGGCAGGGGCCATTAATGAAAAACTGTTTTTT
CDR3aa: CASRPAGAINEKLFF

v_gene: TRBV5-1
d_gene: TRBD1
j_gene: TRBJ1-1
abundance: NA
CDR3nt: TGCGCCAGCAGGTCCGGGACAGGAGAGACTGAAGCTTTCTTT
CDR3aa: CASRSGTGETEAFF

v_gene: TRBV6-5
d_gene: TRBD1
j_gene: TRBJ2-3
abundance: NA
CDR3nt: TGTGCCAGCAGTTCGACAGGGGTTAACACAGATACGCAGTATTTT
CDR3aa: CASSSTGVNTDTQYF

v_gene: TRBV7-9
d_gene: NA
j_gene: TRBJ2-2
abundance: NA
CDR3nt: TGTGCCAGCGGAAAGCGGGCCTCGAACACCGGGGAGCTGTTTTTT
CDR3aa: CASGKRASNTGELFF

v_gene: TRBV24-1
d_gene: NA
j_gene: TRBJ2-7
abundance: NA
CDR3nt: TGTGCCAAATGGACTTCGACCTACGAGCAGTACTTC
CDR3aa: CAKWTSTYEQYF

v_gene: TRBV7-7
d_gene: TRBD2
j_gene: TRBJ2-1
abundance: NA
CDR3nt: TGTGCTAGCAGCTTGGTACTAGCGAGCTACAATGAGCAGTTCTTC
CDR3aa: CASSLVLASYNEQFF

v_gene: TRBV19
d_gene: NA
j_gene: TRBJ2-4
abundance: NA
CDR3nt: TGTGCCAGTAGACCCCGGACAGCCGGGAAAAACATTCAGTACTTC
CDR3aa: CASRPRTAGKNIQYF

v_gene: TRBV28
d_gene: TRBD1
j_gene: TRBJ1-5
abundance: NA
CDR3nt: TGTGCCAGCAGGCCGACAGGGGGCCCCAATCAGCCCCAGCATTTT
CDR3aa: CASRPTGGPNQPQHF

v_gene: TRBV6-5
d_gene: NA
j_gene: TRBJ2-5
abundance: NA
CDR3nt: TGTGCCAGCAGTACCGGGACAAGTCCACAAGAGACCCAGTACTTC
CDR3aa: CASSTGTSPQETQYF

v_gene: TRBV29-1
d_gene: TRBD1
j_gene: TRBJ2-6
abundance: once
CDR3nt: TGCAGCTTCACAGGGGACGGTTCTGGGGCCAACGTCCTGACTTTC
CDR3aa: CSFTGDGSGANVLTF

v_gene: TRBV9
d_gene: NA
j_gene: TRBJ1-2
abundance: NA
CDR3nt: TGTGCCAGCAGCGGACAGGTTTCCTATGGCTACACCTTC
CDR3aa: CASSGQVSYGYTF

v_gene: TRBV18
d_gene: TRBD1
j_gene: TRBJ1-6
abundance: NA
CDR3nt: TGTGCCAGCTCACCGGACAGGGATAATTCACCCCTCCACTTT
CDR3aa: CASSPDRDNSPLHF

v_gene: TRBV9
d_gene: TRBD1
j_gene: TRBJ2-7
abundance: NA
CDR3nt: TGTGCCAGCAGCGTAGGGGGACAGGGGCGCGACGAGCAGTACTTC
CDR3aa: CASSVGGQGRDEQYF

v_gene: TRBV4-2
d_gene: NA
j_gene: TRBJ2-2
abundance: NA
CDR3nt: TGTGCCAGCAGCCAAGGGACAGCCCACACCGGGGAGCTGTTTTTT
CDR3aa: CASSQGTAHTGELFF

v_gene: TRBV7-2
d_gene: NA
j_gene: TRBJ1-1
abundance: NA
CDR3nt: TGTGCCAGCAGCCGCGGCGCGGCAGGGGCAAACACTGAAGCTTTCTTT
CDR3aa: CASSRGAAGANTEAFF

v_gene: TRBV27
d_gene: NA
j_gene: TRBJ1-1
abundance: NA
CDR3nt: TGTGCCAGCACGGCGGGGAACACTGAAGCTTTCTTT
CDR3aa: CASTAGNTEAFF

v_gene: TRBV2
d_gene: TRBD1
j_gene: TRBJ2-1
abundance: few
CDR3nt: TGTGCCAGCAGTGAGAGCAGGGGGCTCTACAATGAGCAGTTCTTC
CDR3aa: CASSESRGLYNEQFF

v_gene: TRBV27
d_gene: NA
j_gene: TRBJ2-1
abundance: NA
CDR3nt: TGTGCCAGCAGGGGGGGAGCCCAGCAGTTCTTC
CDR3aa: CASRGGAQQFF

v_gene: TRBV6-5
d_gene: NA
j_gene: TRBJ2-7
abundance: NA
CDR3nt: TGTGCCAGCAGTTTCACTCCGACTGGGGAGCAGTACTTC
CDR3aa: CASSFTPTGEQYF

v_gene: TRBV3-1/TRBV3-2
d_gene: NA
j_gene: TRBJ1-2
abundance: NA
CDR3nt: TGTGCCAGCAGCCAGTCCGGGAGGTTGGTCTATGGCTACACCTTC
CDR3aa: CASSQSGRLVYGYTF

v_gene: TRBV28
d_gene: NA
j_gene: TRBJ2-7
abundance: NA
CDR3nt: TGTGCCAGCAGTCCGACAGAAAAGCTCACCTACGAGCAGTACTTC
CDR3aa: CASSPTEKLTYEQYF

v_gene: TRBV29-1
d_gene: TRBD2
j_gene: TRBJ2-1
abundance: NA
CDR3nt: TGCAGCGGGTGGAGCGGGAGTGACAATGAGCAGTTCTTC
CDR3aa: CSGWSGSDNEQFF

v_gene: TRBV15
d_gene: TRBD1
j_gene: TRBJ2-4
abundance: NA
CDR3nt: TGTGCCACCAGCGGTCAGGGGGCGCTCGGAAACATTCAGTACTTC
CDR3aa: CATSGQGALGNIQYF

v_gene: TRBV14
d_gene: TRBD2
j_gene: TRBJ2-7
abundance: NA
CDR3nt: TGTGCCAGCAGCCAAGATAAGGGAGCCCGAAAGCTAGCGGGAAAGCCATCGGTCTACGAGCAGTACTTC
CDR3aa: CASSQDKGARKLAGKPSVYEQYF

v_gene: TRBV5-8
d_gene: NA
j_gene: TRBJ2-1
abundance: once
CDR3nt: TGTGCCAGCAGCTTGGTCAGGCCCAGGGTCGGTGAGCAGTTCTTC
CDR3aa: CASSLVRPRVGEQFF

v_gene: TRBV18
d_gene: NA
j_gene: TRBJ1-2
abundance: NA
CDR3nt: TGTGCCAGCTCACCAGGTTTCAGGGATATCTATGGCTACACCTTC
CDR3aa: CASSPGFRDIYGYTF

v_gene: TRBV4-1
d_gene: TRBD1
j_gene: TRBJ1-2
abundance: NA
CDR3nt: TGCGCCAGCAGCCAGGATGATGGGACAGGGAGCGTTGGCTACACCTTC
CDR3aa: CASSQDDGTGSVGYTF

v_gene: TRBV11-2
d_gene: NA
j_gene: TRBJ2-5
abundance: NA
CDR3nt: TGTGCCAGCAGCTTGACTCCTCGGGAGACCCAGTACTTC
CDR3aa: CASSLTPRETQYF

v_gene: TRBV28
d_gene: NA
j_gene: TRBJ1-1
abundance: NA
CDR3nt: TGTGCCAGCAGATTTCGGGGGTTAAACACTGAAGCTTTCTTT
CDR3aa: CASRFRGLNTEAFF

v_gene: TRBV5-6
d_gene: TRBD2
j_gene: TRBJ2-7
abundance: NA
CDR3nt: TGTGCCAGCAGCTTGGGACTAGCGGGTTCCTACGAGCAGTACTTC
CDR3aa: CASSLGLAGSYEQYF

v_gene: TRBV4-2
d_gene: NA
j_gene: TRBJ2-5
abundance: NA
CDR3nt: TGTGCCAGCAGCCAAGATTCGGGTGAGACCCAGTACTTC
CDR3aa: CASSQDSGETQYF

v_gene: TRBV10-3
d_gene: NA
j_gene: TRBJ2-7
abundance: NA
CDR3nt: TGTGCCATCAGTGAGTCGAGTGAGCAGTACTTC
CDR3aa: CAISESSEQYF

v_gene: TRBV5-6
d_gene: TRBD1
j_gene: TRBJ1-6
abundance: NA
CDR3nt: TGTGCCAGCACCGGGACAGGGGAAGGGTCACCCCTCCACTTT
CDR3aa: CASTGTGEGSPLHF

v_gene: TRBV18
d_gene: NA
j_gene: TRBJ2-5
abundance: once
CDR3nt: TGTGCCAGCTCCCCTAGGGGGGGCCAAGAGACCCAGTACTTC
CDR3aa: CASSPRGGQETQYF

v_gene: TRBV5-6
d_gene: NA
j_gene: TRBJ1-2
abundance: once
CDR3nt: TGTGCCAGCAGCTTGGAACCCGGGGACTATGGCTACACCTTC
CDR3aa: CASSLEPGDYGYTF

v_gene: TRBV6-5
d_gene: NA
j_gene: TRBJ2-3
abundance: NA
CDR3nt: TGTGCCAGCAGCCGAGGAGGGGTCCCCACAGATACGCAGTATTTT
CDR3aa: CASSRGGVPTDTQYF

v_gene: TRBV5-1
d_gene: TRBD1
j_gene: TRBJ2-1
abundance: NA
CDR3nt: TGCGCCAGCAGCCCCGGACAGGGGGCTTTCCCTAGTAATGAGCAGTTCTTC
CDR3aa: CASSPGQGAFPSNEQFF

v_gene: TRBV5-1
d_gene: NA
j_gene: TRBJ2-7
abundance: NA
CDR3nt: TGCGCCAGCAGGGGTTCAGCGGCTGGTCTATACGAGCAGTACTTC
CDR3aa: CASRGSAAGLYEQYF

v_gene: TRBV6-6
d_gene: TRBD1
j_gene: TRBJ2-7
abundance: NA
CDR3nt: TGTGCCAGCAGTTACTCGGTCGACAGGGGGCTCTACGAGCAGTACTTC
CDR3aa: CASSYSVDRGLYEQYF

v_gene: TRBV28
d_gene: TRBD2
j_gene: TRBJ2-3
abundance: NA
CDR3nt: TGTGCCAGCACACCCGGCGGGGGGGTCACAGATACGCAGTATTTT
CDR3aa: CASTPGGGVTDTQYF

v_gene: TRBV9
d_gene: NA
j_gene: TRBJ2-1
abundance: NA
CDR3nt: TGTGCCAGCAGCGTCCTCGGTGAGCAGTTCTTC
CDR3aa: CASSVLGEQFF

v_gene: TRBV7-9
d_gene: TRBD1
j_gene: TRBJ1-1
abundance: NA
CDR3nt: TGTGCCAGCAGCCCTCGGACAGGGCCACTGGCTGAAGCTTTCTTT
CDR3aa: CASSPRTGPLAEAFF

v_gene: TRBV20-1
d_gene: NA
j_gene: TRBJ1-1
abundance: NA
CDR3nt: TGCAGTCCTACCCAGGGCCTTGAAGCTTTCTTT
CDR3aa: CSPTQGLEAFF

v_gene: TRBV7-2
d_gene: NA
j_gene: TRBJ1-6
abundance: NA
CDR3nt: TGTGCCAGCAGCTTAGCCCCCGGGTCTCGGCCCCTCCACTTT
CDR3aa: CASSLAPGSRPLHF

v_gene: TRBV7-2
d_gene: NA
j_gene: TRBJ2-5
abundance: NA
CDR3nt: TGTGCCAGCAGCTTAGCGATAGCGGCTCGGGGGTACGAGACCCAGTACTTC
CDR3aa: CASSLAIAARGYETQYF

v_gene: TRBV28
d_gene: NA
j_gene: TRBJ2-7
abundance: NA
CDR3nt: TGTGCCAGCAGTTCCGGACCGGGACTCAGCTTCTACGAGCAGTACTTC
CDR3aa: CASSSGPGLSFYEQYF

v_gene: TRBV6-5
d_gene: NA
j_gene: TRBJ1-6
abundance: NA
CDR3nt: TGTGCCAGCAGTTTGCGCCGGGATTCACCCCTCCACTTT
CDR3aa: CASSLRRDSPLHF

v_gene: TRBV27
d_gene: NA
j_gene: TRBJ1-3
abundance: NA
CDR3nt: TGTGCCAGCAGTTTCAGGGGACCTGGAAACACCATATATTTT
CDR3aa: CASSFRGPGNTIYF

v_gene: TRBV7-8
d_gene: NA
j_gene: TRBJ1-6
abundance: few
CDR3nt: TGTGCCAGCAGCTTAGACAATATTTCACCCCTCCACTTT
CDR3aa: CASSLDNISPLHF

v_gene: TRBV7-2
d_gene: NA
j_gene: TRBJ1-4
abundance: NA
CDR3nt: TGTGCCAGCAGCCCCCGGGCGGGAGCTAATGAAAAACTGTTTTTT
CDR3aa: CASSPRAGANEKLFF